This T cell receptor (beta chain) emerged from a study of blood T cells in healthy people across ages. The authors ran a second PCR of roughly 6 to 11 cycles using a sample-barcoded 5' primer and a J-beta primer mix. A single record per CDR3 protein comes from TCRdb applying MiXCR to the 5' RACE reads. The data contain about 830,000 distinct CDR3 sequences, 58% of them seen just once; the ten biggest clones take up over 20%. Only one count was recorded for this clonotype. The receptor was derived from a man aged 25-40 years in good health. Sequenced material: blood.

The CDR3 DNA reads TGTGCCAGCAGCTTAGACGTCCCGGCTTCCCAAGAGACCCAGTACTTC. It encodes CASSLDVPASQETQYF. This chain uses TRBV7-8 with TRBJ2-7, with D unresolved. The J call could be wrong; TRBJ2-5 is a better fit for the DNA end. The CDR3 is made up of 16 amino acids. The germline CDR1 and CDR2 sequences are SGHVS and FQNEAQ.